These T cell receptor beta chains were read from a single sample in a study of T cell repertoires in cytomegalovirus infection. TCRdb called the reads again in MiXCR, with one record for every CDR3 protein. The sample carries about 490,000 distinct CDR3 sequences, 26% recorded once. Material for sequencing was PBMCs. The receptors come from a human donor in good health (CMV status not recorded). Some clones in this sample may be carry-over from other donors' samples. The CDR3 runs from the conserved cysteine through the conserved F or W. D genes are given only for firm matches. Where a row states a size, it is once, few, many or the class of an expanded clone; other rows omit it.

TRBJ2-1 | - | few | TRBV2 | CASSASGGYWNEQFF | TGTGCCAGCAGTGCATCTGGTGGGTATTGGAATGAGCAGTTCTTC
TRBJ2-1 | TRBD1 | - | TRBV19 | CASSLGTGGEQFF | TGTGCCAGTAGCCTCGGGACAGGGGGTGAGCAGTTCTTC
TRBJ1-2 | TRBD1 | - | TRBV5-1 | CASSIRGQEDGYTF | TGCGCCAGCAGCATCCGAGGACAGGAGGATGGCTACACCTTC
TRBJ2-2 | TRBD2 | many | TRBV7-8 | CASSHSGTNTGELFF | TGTGCCAGCAGCCACAGCGGGACGAACACCGGGGAGCTGTTTTTT
TRBJ2-5 | TRBD2 | many | TRBV7-2 | CASSLAASGGQETQYF | TGTGCCAGCAGCTTAGCGGCTAGCGGGGGACAAGAGACCCAGTACTTC
TRBJ2-2 | TRBD1 | - | TRBV5-1 | CASSVRDRSGELFF | TGCGCCAGCAGCGTACGGGACAGGTCCGGGGAGCTGTTTTTT
TRBJ2-4 | TRBD1 | - | TRBV19 | CASSPLGTGRAKNIQYF | TGTGCCAGTAGTCCCTTGGGGACAGGTAGGGCCAAAAACATTCAGTACTTC
TRBJ2-3 | - | few | TRBV28 | CASSLVANTQYF | TGTGCCAGCAGTCTCGTAGCCAATACGCAGTATTTT
TRBJ1-1 | - | few | TRBV6-5 | CASSYSTGGPTEAFF | TGTGCCAGCAGTTACTCAACCGGGGGCCCCACTGAAGCTTTCTTT
TRBJ1-4 | - | - | TRBV12-3/TRBV12-4 | CASSFGRENEKLFF | TGTGCCAGCAGTTTTGGCAGGGAGAATGAAAAACTGTTTTTT
TRBJ1-2 | - | - | TRBV27 | CASSPGAGLAYGYTF | TGTGCCAGCAGTCCTGGGGCAGGGCTCGCCTATGGCTACACCTTC
TRBJ2-3 | TRBD2 | few | TRBV29-1 | CSVGWLAGGITDTQYF | TGCAGCGTTGGATGGCTAGCGGGAGGCATAACAGATACGCAGTATTTT
TRBJ1-5 | - | few | TRBV7-2 | CASSGDTSFYSNQPQHF | TGTGCCAGCAGCGGGGACACCAGCTTTTATAGCAATCAGCCCCAGCATTTT
TRBJ2-5 | TRBD2 | - | TRBV28 | CASSIEIAGVAEETQYF | TGTGCCAGCAGTATCGAGATAGCGGGAGTGGCTGAGGAGACCCAGTACTTC
TRBJ1-3 | - | - | TRBV6-6 | CASGPTGLSGNTIYF | TGTGCCAGCGGACCAACAGGGCTCTCTGGAAACACCATATATTTT
TRBJ2-3 | - | - | TRBV5-1 | CASSLETYPDTQYF | TGCGCCAGCAGCTTGGAAACATACCCAGATACGCAGTATTTT
TRBJ2-1 | TRBD2 | - | TRBV6-2/TRBV6-3 | CASSYGDYVYNEQFF | TGTGCCAGCAGTTACGGGGACTACGTTTACAATGAGCAGTTCTTC
TRBJ2-1 | - | - | TRBV5-1 | CASSLIRAGDGQFF | TGCGCCAGCAGCTTAATCAGGGCGGGTGATGGGCAGTTCTTC
TRBJ2-5 | - | few | TRBV7-8 | CASSSSIGSF | TGTGCCAGCAGCTCGTCTATCGGTTCCTTC
TRBJ1-3 | TRBD1 | - | TRBV20-1 | CSAGQGAGNTIYF | TGCAGTGCGGGCCAGGGGGCTGGAAACACCATATATTTT
TRBJ2-5 | - | - | TRBV4-1 | CASSPWQGSETQYF | TGCGCCAGCAGCCCCTGGCAGGGGTCAGAGACCCAGTACTTC
TRBJ1-2 | - | few | TRBV9 | CASSPPGALWNYTF | TGTGCCAGCAGCCCGCCCGGGGCCCTGTGGAACTACACCTTC
TRBJ1-2 | TRBD1 | many | TRBV7-2 | CASSTGQAYGYTF | TGTGCCAGCAGTACCGGACAGGCGTATGGCTACACCTTC
TRBJ2-2 | TRBD2 | - | TRBV9 | CASSVGLAGEQRTGELFF | TGTGCCAGCAGCGTAGGGTTAGCGGGAGAACAAAGGACCGGGGAGCTGTTTTTT
TRBJ1-2 | TRBD1 | once | TRBV19 | CASSNRDSPYGYTF | TGTGCCAGTAGTAACCGGGACAGTCCTTATGGCTACACCTTC
TRBJ2-6 | - | few | TRBV20-1 | CSAGVGPGANVLTF | TGCAGTGCTGGGGTGGGACCTGGGGCCAACGTCCTGACTTTC
TRBJ1-5 | TRBD1 | many | TRBV7-2 | CASSHGDRGYNQPQHF | TGTGCCAGCAGCCACGGGGACAGGGGCTACAATCAGCCCCAGCATTTT
TRBJ1-5 | - | few | TRBV28 | CASGRMRQPYQPQHF | TGTGCCAGCGGTAGGATGAGACAGCCCTACCAGCCCCAGCATTTT